A single sample gave rise to the 13 T cell receptor beta chains below, sequenced in a study of shared T cell receptors in the human thymus. Clones were read by immunoSEQ multiplex PCR, and TCRdb kept only the in-frame ones, dropping some. The sample shows under 450,000 clones, around 93% of them seen only once. The sample consisted of thymocytes. The receptors originated from a human donor.

The chain carries TRBV7-6 and TRBJ2-7, with 9 positions matching TRBD2. CDR1 is SGHVS, CDR2 FNYEAQ, per germline. J gave up 2 bases and V 5 bases, and 13 bases lay outside the gene matches. The CDR3 is made up of 17 amino acids. CDR3 loop: CASSGGKAGGPAYEQYF. The DNA of the CDR3 is TGTGCCAGCAGCGGGGGCAAGGCGGGAGGGCCTGCCTACGAGCAGTACTTC.

V is TRBV9 and J is TRBJ1-1, with 7 bases aligning to TRBD1. Trimming at V came to 3 bases and at J to 11 bases, leaving 13 bases not matched to a gene. The CDR3 covers 14 residues. Germline V gene sequence: CDR1 SGDLS, CDR2 YYNGEE. The CDR3 region has the DNA TGTGCCAGCAGCGGATATAGACAGGGTAGAATCGCTTTCTTT. Protein product: CASSGYRQGRIAFF.

V is TRBV7-9 and J is TRBJ2-4, with 7 bases aligning to TRBD2. The germline CDR1 and CDR2 sequences are SEHNR and FQNEAQ (reference sequence). CDR3 length: 15 residues. The trim removed 5 bases at V and 3 bases at J, leaving 7 bases unmatched. This chain's CDR3 is CASSGAGAVKNIQYF. Here the CDR3 DNA reads TGTGCCAGCAGCGGGGCGGGAGCCGTCAAAAACATTCAGTACTTC.

The CDR3 DNA reads as TGTGCCAGCAGTACAGGGGACGGAGCTTTCTTT. This encodes CASSTGDGAFF. This rearrangement joins TRBV6-5 to TRBJ1-1; 7 bases align to TRBD1. CDR1 and CDR2 from the germline V gene are MNHEY and SVGAGI. The CDR3 contains 11 residues. Trimming cost V 5 bases and J 10 bases; bases outside gene matches: 4.

This chain uses TRBV29-1 with TRBJ2-3; tentatively, D is TRBD1 (6 bases). The germline gives CDR1 SQVTM, CDR2 ANQGSEA. Trimming shortened V by 7 bases and J by 2 bases, and 16 bases separated the two germline ends. This CDR3 region has 14 residues. CDR3 amino acids: CSARQAVNTDTQYF. The CDR3 DNA follows: TGCAGCGCCAGACAGGCAGTAAACACAGATACGCAGTATTTT.

This rearrangement joins TRBV25-1 to TRBJ2-1; 8 positions match TRBD2. Germline V CDR1 and CDR2: MGHDK, SYGVNS. This CDR3 spans 15 amino acids. V dropped 4 bases and J dropped 2; count of bases not matched to a gene: 4. CDR3 nucleotides: TGTGCCAGCAGTGTTAGCGGGGCGGCCTACAATGAGCAGTTCTTC. It specifies CASSVSGAAYNEQFF.

The chain is built from TRBV13 and TRBJ2-7, with 10 bases fitting TRBD2. Germline CDR1 is PRHDT and CDR2 is FYEKMQ (reference sequence). The CDR3 totals 15 residues. The junction had 7 bases not matched to a gene; V was cut back by 5 bases and J by 3 bases. The CDR3 is CASSTWTSGSYEQYF. The DNA for the CDR3 is TGTGCCAGCAGCACCTGGACTAGCGGCAGCTACGAGCAGTACTTC.

The J gene is TRBJ1-5, the V gene TRBV6-1; TRBD1 matches at 8 bases. The germline V gene encodes CDR1 MNHNS and CDR2 SASEGT. The CDR3 consists of 14 residues. After removal of 6 bases from V and 4 bases from J, the junction contained 5 bases not matched to a gene. The CDR3 spells CASRPWTGNQPQHF. CDR3 nucleotides: TGTGCCAGCAGGCCCTGGACAGGGAATCAGCCCCAGCATTTT.

This chain joins TRBV19 and TRBJ2-2; 7 nucleotides match TRBD2. The germline CDR1 and CDR2 sequences are LNHDA and SQIVND (reference sequence). This CDR3 has 15 amino acids. The V and J ends lost 3 bases and 3 bases, in that order; junction bases with no gene match: 4. In DNA, the CDR3 is TGTGCCAGTAGTATCTCTAGCGGCTACACCGGGGAGCTGTTTTTT. Its translation is CASSISSGYTGELFF.

This clone came up once. As DNA, the CDR3 is TGTGCCAGCAGCGGTAGGGGGAGCGGGAGAGGGTACCCAGATACGCAGTATTTT. It yields the protein CASSGRGSGRGYPDTQYF. The chain is built from TRBV9 and TRBJ2-3; 8 nucleotides line up with TRBD2. CDR3 length equals 18 residues. Germline CDR1 reads SGDLS; CDR2 reads YYNGEE. The V gene end was trimmed by 3 bases and the J gene end by 4 bases; junction bases not matched to a gene: 16. Full variable domain (remainder filled in from reference TRBV9 and TRBJ2-3): DSGVTQTPKHLITATGQRVTLRCSPRSGDLSVYWYQQSLDQGLQFLIQYYNGEERAKGNILERFSAQQFPDLHSELNLSSLELGDSALYFCASSGRGSGRGYPDTQYFGPGTRLTVL.

The chain couples TRBV28 to TRBJ2-1, with 7 bases lining up with TRBD1. The CDR3 has 16 residues. Unmatched junction bases numbered 12, after V lost 0 bases and J lost 10 bases. Germline CDR1 and CDR2: MDHEN and SYDVKM. The CDR3: CASSLWTGLGVQEQFF. The CDR3 DNA follows: TGTGCCAGCAGTTTATGGACAGGGCTGGGGGTTCAGGAGCAGTTCTTC.

This clone came up a few times. V usage is TRBV7-9 and J usage is TRBJ2-7, with 9 bases lining up with TRBD2. The CDR3 has 13 residues. The trim removed 5 bases at V and 12 bases at J, leaving 11 bases unmatched. CDR1 and CDR2 (germline): SEHNR, FQNEAQ (reference sequence). The CDR3 coding sequence is TGTGCCAGCAGCGTAGTCGGGACTAGCCTATCGTACTTC. This gives the protein CASSVVGTSLSYF. Drawing the rest from reference TRBV7-9 and TRBJ2-7, the complete variable domain is DTGVSQNPRHKITKRGQNVTFRCDPISEHNRLYWYRQTLGQGPEFLTYFQNEAQLEKSRLLSDRFSAERPKGSFSTLEIQRTEQGDSAMYLCASSVVGTSLSYFGPGTRLTVT.

The chain uses TRBV7-2 and TRBJ1-2; D remains ambiguous. In germline, CDR1 is SGHTA, CDR2 FQGNSA. This CDR3 has 12 residues. V dropped 3 bases and J dropped 6 bases, with 8 bases sitting between them. The CDR3: CASSFPGNGYTF. The CDR3 coding sequence is TGTGCCAGCAGCTTCCCAGGAAATGGCTACACCTTC.